The rows below give T cell receptor beta chains drawn from one sample of a study of T cells after yellow fever vaccination. TCRdb processed the 5' RACE reads anew with MiXCR; each CDR3 protein has one entry. The sample has 500,000 to 650,000 distinct CDR3 sequences; 9% to 15% are singletons. This specimen consisted of PBMCs, obtained on the day of the yellow fever booster vaccination. The receptors were sampled from a man aged 30-40 years who received the YFV17D yellow fever vaccine. CDR3s include the opening cysteine and the closing phenylalanine or tryptophan. The order of the fields is D gene, J gene, clone size, V gene, CDR3 protein, CDR3 DNA. A D gene is named only where the DNA matches it firmly. Clone size is shown for a subset of rows, as once, few, many or a class of expanded clone.

D: TRBD2
J: TRBJ2-5
size: NA
V: TRBV19
CDR3: CASSVTGLAGGGTQYF
DNA: TGTGCCAGTAGTGTGACGGGACTAGCGGGAGGAGGGACCCAGTACTTC

D: NA
J: TRBJ2-3
size: NA
V: TRBV19
CDR3: CASSDGSTTDTQYF
DNA: TGTGCCAGTAGTGACGGGAGTACCACAGATACGCAGTATTTT

D: TRBD2
J: TRBJ2-7
size: many
V: TRBV7-2
CDR3: CASSWGSGSWEQYF
DNA: TGTGCCAGCAGCTGGGGGAGCGGGAGCTGGGAGCAGTACTTC

D: NA
J: TRBJ1-2
size: few
V: TRBV6-1
CDR3: CASKLPSDASNYGYTF
DNA: TGTGCCAGCAAACTCCCTTCCGACGCGTCTAACTATGGCTACACCTTC

D: NA
J: TRBJ1-1
size: NA
V: TRBV7-9
CDR3: CASSSTALTGDTEAFF
DNA: TGTGCCAGCAGCTCCACCGCCCTAACGGGGGACACTGAAGCTTTCTTT

D: NA
J: TRBJ2-6
size: NA
V: TRBV20-1
CDR3: CSALSTSGANVLTF
DNA: TGCAGTGCCCTGAGTACCTCTGGGGCCAACGTCCTGACTTTC

D: TRBD2
J: TRBJ2-3
size: many
V: TRBV7-6
CDR3: CASSYIGTSGTDTQYF
DNA: TGTGCCAGCAGCTACATAGGTACTAGCGGGACAGATACGCAGTATTTT

D: TRBD1
J: TRBJ2-1
size: many
V: TRBV28
CDR3: CASSSRDSYNEQFF
DNA: TGTGCCAGCAGTTCCCGGGACAGCTACAATGAGCAGTTCTTC

D: TRBD1
J: TRBJ1-5
size: NA
V: TRBV15
CDR3: CATRTGINQPQHF
DNA: TGTGCCACCCGGACAGGGATCAATCAGCCCCAGCATTTT

D: TRBD2
J: TRBJ2-7
size: NA
V: TRBV7-9
CDR3: CAGKREGVNEQYF
DNA: TGTGCCGGAAAGCGGGAGGGGGTCAACGAGCAGTACTTC